Here is one TCR beta chain with its context. The data are from a study of human T cells and chemical hapten exposure. The CDR3 consists of 16 residues. The germline CDR1 and CDR2 sequences are MNHEY and SMNVEV (reference sequence). J gave up 4 bases and V 3 bases, and 10 bases lay outside the gene matches. A single record per CDR3 protein comes from TCRdb applying MiXCR to the RACE reads. The profile shows a few hundred thousand distinct CDR3 sequences, around 6% of them singletons. The time point was: patch test 2, 6 weeks after DPC sensitization. Treatment given: therapeutic diphenylcyclopropenone sensitization with weekly scalp DPC. Unfractionated whole blood served as the source for total RNA extraction.

The source of this sequence is a woman between 18 and 29 years old with alopecia areata. Some clones in this sample may be carry-over from other donors' samples. The V gene is TRBV27, the J gene TRBJ2-5, with 8 bases fitting TRBD2. This specimen consisted of whole blood, obtained in connection with sensitization to the hapten diphenylcyclopropenone (DPC). Written as DNA, the CDR3 is TGTGCCAGCAGTTTCCCAGCGGGAGAAATTGGAGAGACCCAGTACTTC. It is translated as CASSFPAGEIGETQYF.